This T cell receptor beta chain stems from a study of OX40 agonist ivuxolimab in advanced cancers. About the study: The treatment was a fully human IgG2 OX40 agonist, ivuxolimab. Regarding the study as a whole: People who partly responded at 0.1-3.0 mg/kg had some of the least clonal expansion seen.

Clones were sequenced by immunoSEQ multiplex PCR, and TCRdb holds only the in-frame ones, with some missing. This table has 60,000 to 70,000 clones, roughly four fifths appearing once. Germline loops: CDR1 MNHEY, CDR2 SMNVEV (reference sequence). The V gene lost 2 bases and the J gene lost 11 bases, with 15 bases spanning the gap. This CDR3 spans 13 amino acids. Turning to this clone: The antigen is not known.

V and J are TRBV27 and TRBJ1-1; D unclear. The source is an adult with an advanced solid tumor such as melanoma, head and neck, liver or kidney cancer. Sequencing used CD4+ or CD8+ T cells sorted from blood, obtained in a trial of the OX40 agonist ivuxolimab. CDR3 in amino acids: CASSLGFSGGAFF. As DNA, the CDR3 is TGTGCCAGCAGTTTAGGGTTCTCAGGTGGGGCTTTCTTT.